The 8 T cell receptor beta chains listed next were all sequenced from one sample in a study of cytomegalovirus exposure and HLA in healthy donors (dated 2017 in TCRdb). Receptors were amplified or captured by the immunoSEQ multiplex PCR assay. For the multiplex PCR, a mixture combining 60 forward primers for TCR Vbeta segments and 13 reverse primers for TCR Jbeta segments was used. Here the immuneACCESS table is served through TCRdb, limited to in-frame sequences with V and J called. Missing clones are a known gap in these copies; in checked studies unresolved V genes cover under half, and the rest lacks a known reason. This sample lists over 150,000 clones; about four fifths were detected once. More than 4% of the sample goes to the ten largest clones. Sequencing used PBMCs. The origin of the receptors is a girl aged 5-17 years in good health and CMV-seropositive.

The V and J genes are TRBV10-3 and TRBJ2-7, with 7 bases identical to TRBD1. CDR3 length: 17 residues. The V gene's germline CDR1 is ENHRY and CDR2 SYGVKD. V dropped 2 bases and J dropped 3; count of bases not matched to a gene: 13. The CDR3 sequence is CAISEGRGISSDYEQYF. CDR3 nucleotides: TGTGCCATCAGTGAGGGCAGGGGGATTTCCTCCGACTACGAGCAGTACTTC.

The rearrangement uses TRBV6-6 and TRBJ1-1; 7 nucleotides match TRBD1. This CDR3 has 13 amino acids. Trimming at V came to 6 bases and at J to 6 bases, leaving 7 bases not matched to a gene. The germline gives CDR1 MNHNY, CDR2 SVGAGI (reference sequence). The CDR3 loop is CASSRNDRAEAFF. The CDR3 nucleotides are TGTGCCAGCAGCCGAAACGACAGGGCTGAAGCTTTCTTT.

This chain links TRBV6-1 with TRBJ2-7, with D possibly matching TRBD1 (7 bases). The germline V gene has CDR1 MNHNS and CDR2 SASEGT. The length of the CDR3 is 15 residues. The V and J ends lost 4 bases and 4 bases respectively, with 17 bases between them. The CDR3, as DNA: TGTGCCAGCAGTGTGGTAAGGCAGGGGGGATACGAGCAGTACTTC. Protein sequence: CASSVVRQGGYEQYF.

Only one count was recorded for this clone. The CDR3 DNA sequence: TGTGCCACCTTGACAGGGGACGGGGGATACGAGCAGTACTTC. This codes for CATLTGDGGYEQYF. J is TRBJ2-7 and V is TRBV10-3; 8 bases are a match to TRBD1. CDR3 size: 14 residues. Looked up from germline, CDR1 is ENHRY and CDR2 is SYGVKD. V shed 10 bases, J shed 4 bases, and the junction held 12 bases outside the gene matches.

The J gene is TRBJ1-2, the V gene TRBV4-1; D is perhaps TRBD1 (5 bases). With 3 bases removed from V and 4 bases from J, the gap between germline ends came to 9 bases. The V gene's germline CDR1 is MGHRA and CDR2 YSYEKL. This CDR3 region has 13 residues. The chain's CDR3 is CASSQTASYGYTF. The CDR3 DNA reads TGCGCCAGCAGCCAGACAGCTAGCTATGGCTACACCTTC.

This rearrangement joins TRBV2 to TRBJ1-3; tentatively, D is TRBD1 (5 bases). The CDR3 covers 15 residues. Trimming left V 5 bases short and J 0 bases short, with 11 bases between. Germline values: CDR1 SNHLY, CDR2 FYNNEI. The CDR3 region has the DNA TGTGCCAGCAGTCCAGGGATAAGCTCTGGAAACACCATATATTTT. It translates to CASSPGISSGNTIYF.

This chain connects TRBV21-1 to TRBJ1-5; TRBD1, the table's D call, was not compared with the DNA. TRBV21-1 is designated a pseudogene. The CDR3 consists of 14 residues. In DNA form, the CDR3 reads TGTGCCAGCATCACTCAGGGTAGCAATCAGCCCCAGCATTTT. Protein: CASITQGSNQPQHF.

This rearrangement joins TRBV7-3 to TRBJ2-1; D perhaps matches TRBD2 (5 bases). The CDR3 loop spans 17 amino acids. The germline V and J ends were trimmed by 5 bases and 2 bases, with 19 bases remaining between them. Germline CDR1 and CDR2: SGHTA and FQGTGA. The CDR3 is CASSPPGSRRPYNEQFF. CDR3 in DNA: TGTGCCAGCAGCCCTCCTGGGAGTAGGAGACCCTACAATGAGCAGTTCTTC.